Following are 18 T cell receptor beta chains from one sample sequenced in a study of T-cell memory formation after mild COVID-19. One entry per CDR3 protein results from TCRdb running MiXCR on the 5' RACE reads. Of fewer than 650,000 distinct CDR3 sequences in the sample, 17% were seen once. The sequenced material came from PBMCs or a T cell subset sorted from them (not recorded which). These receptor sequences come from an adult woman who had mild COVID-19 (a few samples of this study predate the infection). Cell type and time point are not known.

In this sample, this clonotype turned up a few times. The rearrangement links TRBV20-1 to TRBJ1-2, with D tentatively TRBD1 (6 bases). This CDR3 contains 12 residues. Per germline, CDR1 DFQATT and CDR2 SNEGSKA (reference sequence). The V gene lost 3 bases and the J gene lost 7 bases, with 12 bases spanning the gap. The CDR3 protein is CSASPGVGGYTF. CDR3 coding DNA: TGCAGTGCTAGTCCAGGGGTTGGTGGCTACACCTTC.

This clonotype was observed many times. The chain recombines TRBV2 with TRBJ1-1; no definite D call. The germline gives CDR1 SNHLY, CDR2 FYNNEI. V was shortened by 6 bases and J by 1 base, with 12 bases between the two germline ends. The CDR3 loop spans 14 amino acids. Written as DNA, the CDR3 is TGTGCCAGCAGGGAGAGGATGGGGAACACTGAAGCTTTCTTT. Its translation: CASRERMGNTEAFF. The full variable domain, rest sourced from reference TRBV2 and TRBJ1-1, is EPEVTQTPSHQVTQMGQEVILRCVPISNHLYFYWYRQILGQKVEFLVSFYNNEISEKSEIFDDQFSVERPDGSNFTLKIRSTKLEDSAMYFCASRERMGNTEAFFGQGTRLTVV.

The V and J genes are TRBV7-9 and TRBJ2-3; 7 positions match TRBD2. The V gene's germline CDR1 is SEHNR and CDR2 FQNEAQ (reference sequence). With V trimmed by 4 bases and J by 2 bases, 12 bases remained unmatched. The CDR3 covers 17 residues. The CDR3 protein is CASSSDSQAGFTDTQYF. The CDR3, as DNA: TGTGCCAGCAGCTCCGACTCCCAAGCGGGGTTCACAGATACGCAGTATTTT.

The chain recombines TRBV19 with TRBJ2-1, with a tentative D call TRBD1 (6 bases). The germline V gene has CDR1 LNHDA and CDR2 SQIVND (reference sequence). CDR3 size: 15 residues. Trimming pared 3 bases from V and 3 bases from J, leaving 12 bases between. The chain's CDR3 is CASSISGGGYNEQFF. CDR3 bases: TGTGCCAGTAGTATTAGTGGGGGCGGCTACAATGAGCAGTTCTTC.

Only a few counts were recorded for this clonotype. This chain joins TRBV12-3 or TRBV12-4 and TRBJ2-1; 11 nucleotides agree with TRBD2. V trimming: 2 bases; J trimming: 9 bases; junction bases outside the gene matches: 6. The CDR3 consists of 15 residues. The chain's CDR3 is CASSLRTSGRIEQFF. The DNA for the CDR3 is TGTGCCAGCAGTTTAAGGACTAGCGGGCGTATTGAGCAGTTCTTC.

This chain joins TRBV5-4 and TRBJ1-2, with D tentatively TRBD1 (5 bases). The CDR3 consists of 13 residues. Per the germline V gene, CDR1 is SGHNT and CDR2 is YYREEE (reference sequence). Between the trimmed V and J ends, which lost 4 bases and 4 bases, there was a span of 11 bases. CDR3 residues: CASSRPGPYGYTF. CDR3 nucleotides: TGTGCCAGCAGCCGACCGGGGCCCTATGGCTACACCTTC.

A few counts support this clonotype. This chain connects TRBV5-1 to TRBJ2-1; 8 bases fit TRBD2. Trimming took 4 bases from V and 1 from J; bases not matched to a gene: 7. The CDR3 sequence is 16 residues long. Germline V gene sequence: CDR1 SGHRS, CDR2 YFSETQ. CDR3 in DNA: TGCGCCAGCAGCACCGGGGGGGGTCAGTCCTACAATGAGCAGTTCTTC. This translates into CASSTGGGQSYNEQFF.

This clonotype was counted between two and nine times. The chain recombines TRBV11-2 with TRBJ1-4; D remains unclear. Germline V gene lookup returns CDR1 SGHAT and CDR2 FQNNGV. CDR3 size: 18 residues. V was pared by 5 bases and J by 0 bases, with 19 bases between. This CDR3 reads CASSASLLGQATNEKLFF. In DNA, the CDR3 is TGTGCCAGCAGCGCATCACTTCTGGGTCAGGCAACTAATGAAAAACTGTTTTTT. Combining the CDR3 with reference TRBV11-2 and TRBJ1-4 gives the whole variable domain EAGVAQSPRYKIIEKRQSVAFWCNPISGHATLYWYQQILGQGPKLLIQFQNNGVVDDSQLPKDRFSAERLKGVDSTLKIQPAKLEDSAVYLCASSASLLGQATNEKLFFGSGTQLSVL.

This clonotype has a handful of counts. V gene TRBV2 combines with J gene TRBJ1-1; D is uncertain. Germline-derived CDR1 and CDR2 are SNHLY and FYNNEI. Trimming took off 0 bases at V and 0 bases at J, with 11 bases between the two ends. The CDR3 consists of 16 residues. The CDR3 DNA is TGTGCCAGCAGTGAAGCGCGGGCGGGGATGAACACTGAAGCTTTCTTT. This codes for CASSEARAGMNTEAFF.

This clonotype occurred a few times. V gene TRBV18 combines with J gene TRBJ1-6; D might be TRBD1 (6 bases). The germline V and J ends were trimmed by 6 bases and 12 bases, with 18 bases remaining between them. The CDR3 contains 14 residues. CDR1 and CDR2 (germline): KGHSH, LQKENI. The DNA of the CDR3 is TGTGCCAGCTCTCTCTATCGGACAGAGGAACCCCTCCACTTT. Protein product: CASSLYRTEEPLHF.

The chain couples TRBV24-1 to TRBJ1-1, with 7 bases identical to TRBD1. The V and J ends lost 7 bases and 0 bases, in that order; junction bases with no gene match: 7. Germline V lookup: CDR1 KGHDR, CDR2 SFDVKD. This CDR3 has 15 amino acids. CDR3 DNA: TGTGCCACCAGAAATACAGGGGAGATGAACACTGAAGCTTTCTTT. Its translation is CATRNTGEMNTEAFF.

The CDR3, as DNA: TGTGCCAGCAGTTATCCAGGCTACACCTTC. Translating it yields CASSYPGYTF. The chain is built from TRBV6-2 or TRBV6-3 and TRBJ1-2; D is undetermined. V shed 3 bases and J shed 8 bases, with 4 bases lying between them. This CDR3 has 10 amino acids. Germline assignment: CDR1 MNHEY and CDR2 SVGEGT.

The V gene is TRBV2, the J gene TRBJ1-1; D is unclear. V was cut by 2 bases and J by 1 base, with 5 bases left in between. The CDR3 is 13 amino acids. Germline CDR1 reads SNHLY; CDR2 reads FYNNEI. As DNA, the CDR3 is TGTGCCAGCAGTGAACTGGAGAACACTGAAGCTTTCTTT. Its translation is CASSELENTEAFF.

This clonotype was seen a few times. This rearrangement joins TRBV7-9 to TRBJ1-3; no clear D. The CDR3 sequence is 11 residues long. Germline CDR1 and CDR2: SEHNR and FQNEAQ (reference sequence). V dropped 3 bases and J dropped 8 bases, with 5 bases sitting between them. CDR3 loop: CASSFSYTIYF. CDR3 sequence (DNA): TGTGCCAGCAGCTTTAGCTACACCATATATTTT.

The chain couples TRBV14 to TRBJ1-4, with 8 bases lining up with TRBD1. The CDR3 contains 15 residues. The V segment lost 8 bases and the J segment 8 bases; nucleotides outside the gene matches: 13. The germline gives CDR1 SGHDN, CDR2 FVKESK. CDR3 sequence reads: CASSIRGPFPEKLFF. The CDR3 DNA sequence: TGTGCCAGCTCCATCAGGGGGCCGTTCCCCGAAAAACTGTTTTTT.

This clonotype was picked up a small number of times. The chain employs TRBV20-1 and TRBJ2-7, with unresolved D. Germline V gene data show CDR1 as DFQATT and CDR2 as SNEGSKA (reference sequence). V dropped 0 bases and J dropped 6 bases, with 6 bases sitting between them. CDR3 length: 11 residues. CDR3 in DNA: TGCAGTGCTAGAGATGGTCGCGAGCAGTACTTC. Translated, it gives CSARDGREQYF.

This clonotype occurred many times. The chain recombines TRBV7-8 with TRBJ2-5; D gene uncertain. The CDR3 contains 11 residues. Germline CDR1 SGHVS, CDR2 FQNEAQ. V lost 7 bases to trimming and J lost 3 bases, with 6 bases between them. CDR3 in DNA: TGTGCCAGCAAAGAAGAAGAGACCCAGTACTTC. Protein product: CASKEEETQYF.

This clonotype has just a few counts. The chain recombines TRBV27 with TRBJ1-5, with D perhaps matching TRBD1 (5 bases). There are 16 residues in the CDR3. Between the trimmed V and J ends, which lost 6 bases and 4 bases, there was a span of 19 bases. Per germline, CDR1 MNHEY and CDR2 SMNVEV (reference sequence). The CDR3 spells CASRRTGGFENQPQHF. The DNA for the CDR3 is TGTGCCAGCAGACGAACCGGGGGGTTTGAAAATCAGCCCCAGCATTTT.